This TCR beta chain stems from a study of CD8+CD57+ T cells in acquired aplastic anemia. For the study at large: CD4+ and CD8+ cells, once sorted, gave DNA averaging approximately 3.3 ug. Researchers reported that healthy donors averaged roughly 10 million reads for CD4+ cells.

TCR beta VDJ and CDR3 profiling used genomic DNA as template. Using its own MiXCR run on the reads, TCRdb lists one record per CDR3 protein. The profile shows around 190,000 distinct CDR3 sequences, about 59% of them singletons. Germline V CDR1 and CDR2: SEHNR, FQNEAQ (reference sequence). The CDR3 runs to 15 residues. Between the trimmed V and J ends, which lost 4 bases and 6 bases, there was a span of 18 bases. As concerns this clonotype: The antigen is not known.

Whole-study results and caveats: CD8+ Simpson's diversity did not differ significantly between patients and controls. Common to patients and controls were twenty-nine CD8+ CDR3 sequences.

The rearrangement links TRBV7-9 to TRBJ2-5, with D tentatively TRBD2 (6 bases). Sequenced sample: sorted CD4+, CD8+, or CD8+CD57+ T cells (not recorded which) from PBMCs. The receptor was isolated from a human donor in good health. This CDR3 is CASSSTGGADQTQYF. The CDR3 DNA sequence: TGTGCCAGCAGCTCTACCGGGGGTGCGGATCAGACCCAGTACTTC.